This entry is about one T cell receptor beta chain. Its antigen is not known. These data come from a study of shared clonotypes between healthy human individuals. Every immunoSEQ plate was one replicate of a subset's evenly spread DNA. The data were produced by immunoSEQ multiplex PCR, yet TCRdb's version contains in-frame clones alone and is incomplete. The sample has about 2,200,000 clones; 85% to 95% are singletons. Naive CD8 cells lacked CD45RO and underwent positive selection for CCR7, leaving out terminally differentiated effector memory CD45RA+ cells. Per the germline V gene, CDR1 is SQVTM and CDR2 is ANQGSEA. V lost 4 bases to trimming and J lost 3 bases, with 13 bases between them. The CDR3 has 13 residues. The study's findings and limits: Researchers found naive subsets generally carried larger estimated richness than memory subsets.

This TCR derives from a man younger than 30 in good health. Some clones in this sample may be carry-over from other donors' samples. The chain carries TRBV29-1 and TRBJ2-7; perhaps TRBD1 as D (7 bases). The sequenced material came from naive CD8+ T cells from PBMCs. CDR3 loop: CSVGDSGLYEQYF. The CDR3 DNA follows: TGCAGCGTTGGGGACAGCGGGCTCTACGAGCAGTACTTC.